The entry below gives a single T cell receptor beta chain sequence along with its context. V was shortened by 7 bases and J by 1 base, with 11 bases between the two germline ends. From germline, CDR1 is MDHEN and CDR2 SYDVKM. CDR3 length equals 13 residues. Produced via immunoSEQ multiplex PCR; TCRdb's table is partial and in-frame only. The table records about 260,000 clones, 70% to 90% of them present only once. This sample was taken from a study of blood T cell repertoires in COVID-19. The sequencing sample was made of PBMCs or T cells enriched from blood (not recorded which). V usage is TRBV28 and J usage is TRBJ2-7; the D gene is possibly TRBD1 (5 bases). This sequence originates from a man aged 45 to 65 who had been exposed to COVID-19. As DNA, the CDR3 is TGTGCCAGCACCCTACGACAGTCCTACGAGCAGTACTTC. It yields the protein CASTLRQSYEQYF.